This entry lists 16 T cell receptor beta chains sequenced from one sample in a study of CD8 T cells in Susac syndrome. With random hexamers, reverse transcription was performed on roughly 0.5 to 1 ug of RNA. A single record per CDR3 protein comes from TCRdb applying MiXCR to the immunoSEQ multiplex PCR reads. The data show tens of thousands of distinct CDR3 sequences, approximately 93% seen once. The sequenced sample consisted of CD8+ T cells from PBMCs. The receptors derive from a human donor with Susac syndrome.

The rearrangement uses TRBV10-2 and TRBJ2-2; 12 nucleotides line up with TRBD2. This CDR3 is built from 18 residues. V dropped 0 bases and J dropped 3; count of bases not matched to a gene: 5. The V gene's germline CDR1 is WSHSY and CDR2 SAAADI. The CDR3 loop is CASSESGTSGPHTGELFF. The CDR3 coding sequence is TGCGCCAGCAGTGAGTCCGGGACTAGCGGGCCTCACACCGGGGAGCTGTTTTTT.

The chain joins TRBV10-3 to TRBJ1-1, with unresolved D. The CDR3 length is 13 residues. From germline, CDR1 is ENHRY and CDR2 SYGVKD. The V and J ends lost 5 bases and 1 base respectively, with 8 bases between them. DNA for the CDR3: TGTGCCATCAGTTACGCAGGGAACACTGAAGCTTTCTTT. This sequence encodes CAISYAGNTEAFF.

The rearrangement links TRBV5-4 to TRBJ2-7, with 8 bases matching TRBD1. The trim removed 4 bases at V and 5 bases at J, leaving 8 bases unmatched. The germline V gene has CDR1 SGHNT and CDR2 YYREEE (reference sequence). This CDR3 comprises 14 residues. Here the CDR3 DNA reads TGTGCCAGCAGCCCCCGGGACAGGTCTAACGAGCAGTACTTC. Translating it yields CASSPRDRSNEQYF.

The V gene is TRBV19, the J gene TRBJ2-3, with a possible D match to TRBD1 (5 bases). Between the trimmed V and J ends, which lost 6 bases and 0 bases, there was a span of 16 bases. Germline CDR1 reads LNHDA; CDR2 reads SQIVND (reference sequence). The CDR3 totals 16 residues. The CDR3 region is CASSLDSDTSTDTQYF. The CDR3 DNA reads as TGTGCCAGTAGCCTTGACAGCGACACTAGCACAGATACGCAGTATTTT.

This chain connects TRBV19 to TRBJ2-3, with 11 bases that match TRBD2. Germline lookup yields CDR1 LNHDA and CDR2 SQIVND (reference sequence). This CDR3 contains 18 residues. J gave up 2 bases and V 8 bases, and 15 bases lay outside the gene matches. The CDR3 sequence is CASRGLAGGHGATDTQYF. CDR3 nucleotide sequence: TGTGCCAGTCGAGGTCTAGCGGGAGGACACGGGGCCACAGATACGCAGTATTTT.

The sample holds a few counts of this clonotype. This chain joins TRBV2 and TRBJ2-7, with a tentative D call TRBD2 (5 bases). This CDR3 is 12 amino acids long. Trimming removed 10 bases at V and 0 bases at J, with 10 bases between. Germline V CDR1 and CDR2: SNHLY, FYNNEI. The CDR3: CAIQGSSYEQYF. In nucleotides, the CDR3 is TGTGCCATCCAAGGGAGCTCCTACGAGCAGTACTTC.

This clonotype was seen only a few times. The genes are TRBV20-1 and TRBJ1-5; TRBD1 is a possible D gene (5 bases). V was clipped by 6 bases and J by 4 bases, with 16 bases between them. The CDR3 has 14 residues. Germline CDR1 reads DFQATT; CDR2 reads SNEGSKA (reference sequence). The CDR3 region is CSARHGTENQPQHF. The DNA for the CDR3 is TGCAGTGCCAGACACGGGACGGAAAATCAGCCCCAGCATTTT.

The V call is TRBV19, the J call TRBJ1-2; 9 nucleotides line up with TRBD1. Trimming removed 7 bases from V and 3 bases from J; junction bases left unmatched: 9. Germline-derived CDR1 and CDR2 are LNHDA and SQIVND (reference sequence). The CDR3 is 15 residues long. CDR3 sequence reads: CASTIRTGDDYGYTF. CDR3 nucleotide sequence: TGTGCCAGTACAATCAGGACAGGGGATGACTATGGCTACACCTTC.

The chain carries TRBV2 and TRBJ1-1, with 7 bases matching TRBD1. V dropped 5 bases and J dropped 1; count of bases not matched to a gene: 7. The CDR3 has 15 amino acids. Per germline, CDR1 SNHLY and CDR2 FYNNEI. The CDR3 nucleotides read TGTGCCAGCAGTTTTGGGACAGTCCAGAACACTGAAGCTTTCTTT. Translating gives CASSFGTVQNTEAFF.

The V call is TRBV2, the J call TRBJ2-5, with D uncertain. V gave up 3 bases and J gave up 5 bases, with 7 bases separating them. CDR3 length equals 12 residues. CDR1 is SNHLY and CDR2 is FYNNEI in the germline V gene. CDR3 amino acids: CASSDSAETQYF. Written as DNA, the CDR3 is TGTGCCAGCAGTGACAGCGCGGAGACCCAGTACTTC.

The chain carries TRBV4-1 and TRBJ2-2, with 7 bases that match TRBD2. Germline trimming cut 1 base from V and 1 base from J; bases unmatched to any gene: 6. Germline values: CDR1 MGHRA, CDR2 YSYEKL. The CDR3 is 17 amino acids. The CDR3 sequence is CASSQVGAGVNTGELFF. The CDR3 DNA follows: TGCGCCAGCAGCCAAGTCGGTGCGGGGGTGAACACCGGGGAGCTGTTTTTT.

This sequence joins TRBV3-1 and TRBJ1-6; possible D gene TRBD1, 6 bases. CDR3 length equals 17 residues. V shed 2 bases and J shed 7 bases, with 18 bases lying between them. In germline, CDR1 is LGHDT, CDR2 YNNKEL (reference sequence). The CDR3 bases are TGTGCCAGCAGCCAACTCCCCGCAGGGGTGGGGAATTCACCCCTCCACTTT. Translating it yields CASSQLPAGVGNSPLHF.

This chain uses TRBV9 with TRBJ1-4; no reliable D call. In germline, CDR1 is SGDLS, CDR2 YYNGEE. The CDR3 runs 14 residues. The V and J ends lost 5 bases and 6 bases respectively, with 14 bases between them. The CDR3 loop is CASSDGSGDEKLFF. The CDR3 DNA sequence: TGTGCCAGCAGTGACGGTAGCGGGGATGAAAAACTGTTTTTT.

V usage is TRBV29-1 and J usage is TRBJ1-1; no definite D call. Germline V gene data show CDR1 as SQVTM and CDR2 as ANQGSEA. CDR3 size: 13 residues. Trimming pared 4 bases from V and 4 bases from J, leaving 13 bases between. For the CDR3, the DNA is TGCAGCGTTGCGGCCAGGACGAGCACTGAAGCTTTCTTT. Residues: CSVAARTSTEAFF.

This clonotype was recorded a few times. The gene calls are TRBV29-1 and TRBJ1-1, with a tentative D call TRBD1 (6 bases). This CDR3 comprises 15 residues. Between the trimmed V and J ends, which lost 3 bases and 0 bases, there was a span of 14 bases. CDR1 and CDR2 from the germline V gene are SQVTM and ANQGSEA. This CDR3 is CSVEFPGELNTEAFF. The CDR3 DNA reads as TGCAGCGTTGAGTTTCCAGGGGAATTGAACACTGAAGCTTTCTTT.

Here the CDR3 DNA reads TGTGCCAGCAGCTTAGTGGCCCTCAAAGAAGCTTTCTTT. This codes for CASSLVALKEAFF. This rearrangement joins TRBV11-2 to TRBJ1-1; D unresolved. The V and J ends lost 1 base and 8 bases respectively, with 11 bases between them. In germline, CDR1 is SGHAT, CDR2 FQNNGV. This CDR3 comprises 13 residues.